This T cell receptor beta chain comes out of a study of shared clonotypes between healthy human individuals. The method was immunoSEQ multiplex PCR; TCRdb's version includes in-frame clones alone and lacks a portion of them. The sample lists some 2,000,000 clones, 85% to 95% occurring once. CDR3 length: 16 residues. V was clipped by 4 bases and J by 3 bases, with 19 bases between them. The V gene's germline CDR1 is SGHRS and CDR2 YFSETQ. Sequencing was carried out using naive CD4+ T cells sorted from blood. Subset given: CD45RA+ positively selected. The TCR originated in a man younger than 35 in good health. This chain links TRBV5-1 with TRBJ2-5, with D tentatively TRBD1 (6 bases). The chain's CDR3 is CASSTPRQDGKETQYF. The DNA for the CDR3 is TGCGCCAGCAGCACCCCTCGACAGGATGGAAAAGAGACCCAGTACTTC. The variable domain in full, with the rest retrieved from reference TRBV5-1 and TRBJ2-5, is KAGVTQTPRYLIKTRGQQVTLSCSPISGHRSVSWYQQTPGQGLQFLFEYFSETQRNKGNFPGRFSGRQFSNSRSEMNVSTLELGDSALYLCASSTPRQDGKETQYFGPGTRLLVL.